The 11 T cell receptor beta chains reported below all come from one sample, sequenced in a study of T cell responses to AZD1222 COVID-19 vaccine. Sequenced by immunoSEQ multiplex PCR; TCRdb stores in-frame clones only, minus some. The sample lists 160,000 or so clones; about nine tenths were seen once. The sequenced sample was peripheral blood, obtained on day 0 of AZD1222 vaccination. The receptors were sampled from an adult in good health.

The CDR3 coding sequence is TGTGCCAGCAGCTTCGGGACAGGCAACTATGGCTACACCTTC. Encoded protein: CASSFGTGNYGYTF. The chain links TRBV7-2 to TRBJ1-2; 8 bases agree with TRBD1. Germline V gene sequence: CDR1 SGHTA, CDR2 FQGNSA. V lost 3 bases and J lost 2; bases outside the gene matches: 2. This CDR3 comprises 14 residues.

The chain joins TRBV19 to TRBJ2-2; 8 nucleotides line up with TRBD1. The J segment lost 4 bases and the V segment lost 6 bases, leaving 10 bases of the junction unmatched. Germline CDR1 and CDR2: LNHDA and SQIVND (reference sequence). The CDR3 contains 16 residues. CDR3 bases: TGTGCCAGTAGCCGCCCCCAAACAGGGGGCACCGGGGAGCTGTTTTTT. It specifies CASSRPQTGGTGELFF. The full variable domain, in which reference TRBV19 and TRBJ2-2 provide the parts outside the CDR3, is DGGITQSPKYLFRKEGQNVTLSCEQNLNHDAMYWYRQDPGQGLRLIYYSQIVNDFQKGDIAEGYSVSREKKESFPLTVTSAQKNPTAFYLCASSRPQTGGTGELFFGEGSRLTVL.

A single count supports this clone. V usage is TRBV7-2 and J usage is TRBJ1-1; D is unclear. Germline CDR1 reads SGHTA; CDR2 reads FQGNSA. This CDR3 contains 13 residues. V shed 1 base and J shed 5 bases, with 8 bases lying between them. CDR3: CASSLVRGTEAFF. The CDR3 DNA is TGTGCCAGCAGCTTAGTACGAGGGACTGAAGCTTTCTTT. Looking up the rest from reference TRBV7-2 and TRBJ1-1 gives the full variable domain: GAGVSQSPSNKVTEKGKDVELRCDPISGHTALYWYRQSLGQGLEFLIYFQGNSAPDKSGLPSDRFSAERTGGSVSTLTIQRTQQEDSAVYLCASSLVRGTEAFFGQGTRLTVV.

The V and J genes are TRBV6-2 or TRBV6-3 and TRBJ2-2, with TRBD1 identical over 9 bases. Germline V gene lookup returns CDR1 MNHEY and CDR2 SVGEGT. The CDR3 is 15 residues long. The ends lost 2 bases at V and 3 bases at J; junction bases unmatched: 1. The CDR3 protein is CASSYGQGHTGELFF. In DNA form, the CDR3 reads TGTGCCAGCAGTTACGGACAGGGGCACACCGGGGAGCTGTTTTTT.

This sequence joins TRBV2 and TRBJ2-5; TRBD1 matches 7 bases. Germline V gene sequence: CDR1 SNHLY, CDR2 FYNNEI. Unmatched junction bases numbered 8, after V lost 2 bases and J lost 5 bases. The CDR3 runs 15 residues. The CDR3 sequence is CASSENNRGSETQYF. In DNA, the CDR3 is TGTGCCAGCAGTGAAAACAACAGGGGTTCGGAGACCCAGTACTTC.

This chain links TRBV15 with TRBJ2-2; no reliable D call. V gave up 2 bases and J gave up 0 bases, with 4 bases separating them. Germline CDR1 reads LNHNV; CDR2 reads YYDKDF (reference sequence). This CDR3 is built from 14 residues. The CDR3 nucleotides read TGTGCCACCAGCAGACCACCGAACACCGGGGAGCTGTTTTTT. Translation gives CATSRPPNTGELFF.

The chain links TRBV5-5 to TRBJ1-1; no clear D. This CDR3 spans 15 amino acids. Germline V gene sequence: CDR1 SGHKS, CDR2 YYEKEE (reference sequence). V dropped 1 base and J dropped 0 bases, with 10 bases sitting between them. DNA for the CDR3: TGTGCCAGCAGCTTGTTTTTAGACATGAACACTGAAGCTTTCTTT. It is translated as CASSLFLDMNTEAFF.

This clone has only one observation. This chain uses TRBV19 with TRBJ1-1, with a possible D match to TRBD1 (5 bases). The CDR3 is 15 amino acids. The V gene's germline CDR1 is LNHDA and CDR2 SQIVND (reference sequence). With 3 bases removed from V and 1 base from J, the gap between germline ends came to 12 bases. The CDR3 nucleotides read TGTGCCAGTAGTATCTTGGCAGGGACGAACACTGAAGCTTTCTTT. Protein sequence: CASSILAGTNTEAFF.

For the CDR3, the DNA is TGTGCCAGCAGTGAAGCAAGGACAGATAATCAGCCCCAGCATTTT. This translates into CASSEARTDNQPQHF. J is TRBJ1-5 and V is TRBV25-1, with D possibly being TRBD1 (6 bases). Trimming pared 2 bases from V and 4 bases from J, leaving 12 bases between. In germline, CDR1 is MGHDK, CDR2 SYGVNS. CDR3 size: 15 residues.

The chain joins TRBV6-6 to TRBJ2-4; tentative D call: TRBD1 (6 bases). In germline, CDR1 is MNHNY, CDR2 SVGAGI (reference sequence). With 6 bases removed from V and 8 bases from J, the gap between germline ends came to 14 bases. The CDR3 runs to 13 residues. DNA of the CDR3: TGTGCCAGCAGACCTACAGGGTTCGACATTCAGTACTTC. Residues: CASRPTGFDIQYF.

In its sample, this clone was seen once. The chain is built from TRBV18 and TRBJ2-1; TRBD2 agrees at 10 bases. CDR1 is KGHSH, CDR2 LQKENI, per germline. V was clipped by 0 bases and J by 6 bases; unmatched bases: 8. This CDR3 comprises 17 residues. In DNA form, the CDR3 reads TGTGCCAGCTCACCACCGACGGGTCTAGCGGGAGCCAATGAGCAGTTCTTC. Translation: CASSPPTGLAGANEQFF.